The present T cell receptor beta chain was sequenced within a study of shared clonotypes between healthy human individuals. Study details: CD4 naive cells filled three plates per donor, CD4 memory three, CD8 naive two and CD8 memory one.

Caucasian adults residing in Nashville, Tennessee made up all the donors. The count of this clone is one. What it recognizes is unknown. Germline V gives CDR1 SGHAT, CDR2 FQDESV (reference sequence). Trimming stripped 8 bases from V and 1 base from J, with 11 bases between. This CDR3 region has 14 residues. Generated by immunoSEQ multiplex PCR, the TCRdb table keeps only in-frame clones and is missing some. In the table there are hundreds of thousands of clones, more than 70% of which are singletons. The study's findings and limits: Naive subsets typically showed greater estimated richness than memory subsets. Shared across several donors were approximately 5% of the naive CD4 clonotypes.

Sequencing used memory CD4+ T cells sorted from blood. Documented subset: CD45RA-negative fraction. The V gene is TRBV11-1, the J gene TRBJ2-2, with no clear D. The sequence was obtained from a woman in her twenties or thirties in good health. The CDR3 protein is CASSRTLNTGELFF. CDR3 DNA: TGTGCCAGCTCTAGAACACTGAACACCGGGGAGCTGTTTTTT.